The clone carrying this T cell receptor (beta chain) has just a few counts. The data originate from a study of PD-1 blockade in classical Hodgkin lymphoma. Following autologous stem cell transplantation, relapse occurred in every patient, and exposure to brentuximab vedotin varied. The germline gives CDR1 SNHLY, CDR2 FYNNEI. With 1 base removed from V and 7 bases from J, the gap between germline ends came to 7 bases. The CDR3 runs 12 residues. Sequencing used immunoSEQ multiplex PCR; TCRdb keeps in-frame clones, though not all of them. Of roughly 92,000 clones in the sample, 80% to 95% were seen once.

This receptor was obtained from a human donor with classical Hodgkin lymphoma. This sequence joins TRBV2 and TRBJ1-2; no clear D gene. The sample consisted of peripheral blood mononuclear cells (PBMCs), taken at baseline. The CDR3 protein is CASSEDGFGYTF. DNA of the CDR3: TGTGCCAGCAGTGAAGACGGCTTTGGCTACACCTTC.